This T cell receptor beta chain derives from a study of blood T cell repertoires in COVID-19. This table comes from immunoSEQ multiplex PCR, and its TCRdb copy is limited to in-frame clones, with some not included. Of hundreds of thousands of clones detected, nearly 90% appear once; the ten largest clones hold 1.5% to 2%. The CDR3 is 16 amino acids. The V end was cut by 1 base, the J end by 3 bases, with 16 bases between. Germline V CDR1 and CDR2: PRHDT, FYEKMQ (reference sequence). J is TRBJ2-7 and V is TRBV13; a possible D gene is TRBD2 (6 bases). The specimen sequenced was PBMCs or T cells enriched from blood (not recorded which). This sequence was found in a woman under 30 with acute COVID-19. CDR3 region: CASSLVPAGRNYEQYF. The DNA of the CDR3 is TGTGCCAGCAGCTTAGTACCCGCGGGACGGAACTACGAGCAGTACTTC.